This T cell receptor beta chain was sequenced during a study of T cell responses to AZD1222 COVID-19 vaccine. General study findings and limits: Reports indicate that nearly half of spike-specific TCRs are directed at unmutated variant regions. Baseline seropositivity occurred in only a handful of AZD1222 recipients.

Researchers grouped second doses given at about 4 or about 12 weeks into one pool. Assay: immunoSEQ multiplex PCR; the TCRdb copy retains only in-frame clones and omits some. This repertoire shows about 110,000 clones, about 94% found once; its top ten account for roughly 3.1%. In the case of this clone: Its cognate antigen is unknown.

The CDR3 is 15 residues long. Trimming took 3 bases from V and 6 from J, leaving 17 bases between them. Germline assignment: CDR1 MNHNS and CDR2 SASEGT. This sequence was found in an adult who received the AZD1222 COVID-19 vaccine. The specimen was peripheral blood, collected 28 days after the second AZD1222 dose. The chain joins TRBV6-1 to TRBJ1-1; D is unresolved. CDR3 DNA: TGTGCCAGCAGTGATATTAGGGTGGGAGCCGCTGAAGCTTTCTTT. Amino acid sequence: CASSDIRVGAAEAFF.